One T cell receptor (beta chain) is described in this entry. What it binds is not known. The data were obtained in a study of PD-1 blockade in classical Hodgkin lymphoma. Study-wide context: A 3 mg/kg intravenous dose of nivolumab was received by patients every 2 weeks.

Here immunoSEQ multiplex PCR was the method, and the copy in TCRdb shows in-frame clones only, minus some. The profile shows about 93,000 clones, about four fifths of them singletons. The germline gives CDR1 MNHNS, CDR2 SASEGT. V was cut by 7 bases and J by 5 bases, with 14 bases left in between. The length of the CDR3 is 13 residues. All trial patients relapsed after autologous stem cell transplantation. Whole-study findings and limits: The diversity seen at baseline in complete responders resembled that of newly diagnosed patients. Newly diagnosed patients were said to have less baseline TCR diversity than healthy donors did. By C4D1 there was a significant rise in CD4+ TCR diversity but not in CD8+ TCR diversity.

The genes are TRBV6-1 and TRBJ2-5, with D tentatively TRBD1 (5 bases). The specimen comprised peripheral blood mononuclear cells (PBMCs), sampled before the second cycle of nivolumab. The origin of this receptor is a human donor with classical Hodgkin lymphoma. The DNA of the CDR3 is TGTGCCAGCAACCCCGGGTCAGGGGAGACCCAGTACTTC. It translates to CASNPGSGETQYF.